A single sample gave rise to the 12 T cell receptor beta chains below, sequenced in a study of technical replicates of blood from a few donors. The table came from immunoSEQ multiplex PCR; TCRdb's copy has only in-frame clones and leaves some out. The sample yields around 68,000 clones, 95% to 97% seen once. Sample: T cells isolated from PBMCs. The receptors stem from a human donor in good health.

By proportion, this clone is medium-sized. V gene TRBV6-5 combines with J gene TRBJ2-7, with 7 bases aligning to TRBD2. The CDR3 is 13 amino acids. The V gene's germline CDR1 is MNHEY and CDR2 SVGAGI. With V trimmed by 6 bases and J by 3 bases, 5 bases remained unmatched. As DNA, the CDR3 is TGTGCCAGCAGGGGGGGGGATAACTACGAGCAGTACTTC. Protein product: CASRGGDNYEQYF.

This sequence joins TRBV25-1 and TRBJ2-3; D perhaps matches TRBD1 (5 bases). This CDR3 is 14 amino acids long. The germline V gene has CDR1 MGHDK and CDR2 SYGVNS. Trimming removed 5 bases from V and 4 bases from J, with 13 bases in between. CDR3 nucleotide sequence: TGTGCCAGCAGTCCAGGGTCCCTCGCAGATACGCAGTATTTT. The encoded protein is CASSPGSLADTQYF.

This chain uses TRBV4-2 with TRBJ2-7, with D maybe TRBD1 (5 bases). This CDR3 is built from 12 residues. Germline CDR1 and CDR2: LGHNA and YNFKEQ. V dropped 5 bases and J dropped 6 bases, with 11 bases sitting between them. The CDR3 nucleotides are TGTGCCAGCAGCATGACAGCCAGCGAGCAGTACTTC. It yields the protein CASSMTASEQYF.

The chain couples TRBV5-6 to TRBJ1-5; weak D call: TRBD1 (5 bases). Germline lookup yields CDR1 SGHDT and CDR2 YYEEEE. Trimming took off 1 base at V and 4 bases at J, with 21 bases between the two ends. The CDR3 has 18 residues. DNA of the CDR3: TGTGCCAGCAGCTTGTTCCGGGGGTACGAAAGACGGAATCAGCCCCAGCATTTT. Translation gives CASSLFRGYERRNQPQHF. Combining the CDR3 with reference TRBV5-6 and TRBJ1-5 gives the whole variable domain DAGVTQSPTHLIKTRGQQVTLRCSPKSGHDTVSWYQQALGQGPQFIFQYYEEEERQRGNFPDRFSGHQFPNYSSELNVNALLLGDSALYLCASSLFRGYERRNQPQHFGDGTRLSIL.

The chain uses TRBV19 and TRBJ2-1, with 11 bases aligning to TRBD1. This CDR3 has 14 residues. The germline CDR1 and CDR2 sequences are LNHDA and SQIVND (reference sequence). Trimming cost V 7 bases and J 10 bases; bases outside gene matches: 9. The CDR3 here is CASIGQGASSEQFF. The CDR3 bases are TGTGCCAGTATTGGACAGGGGGCGTCCAGCGAGCAGTTCTTC.

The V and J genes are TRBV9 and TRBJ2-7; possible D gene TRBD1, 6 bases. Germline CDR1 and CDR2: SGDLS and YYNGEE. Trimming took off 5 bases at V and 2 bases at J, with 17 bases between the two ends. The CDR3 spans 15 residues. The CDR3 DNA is TGTGCCAGCAGGCTTCTCCACAGGGAAACCTACGAGCAGTACTTC. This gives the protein CASRLLHRETYEQYF. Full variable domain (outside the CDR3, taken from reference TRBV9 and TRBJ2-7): DSGVTQTPKHLITATGQRVTLRCSPRSGDLSVYWYQQSLDQGLQFLIQYYNGEERAKGNILERFSAQQFPDLHSELNLSSLELGDSALYFCASRLLHRETYEQYFGPGTRLTVT.

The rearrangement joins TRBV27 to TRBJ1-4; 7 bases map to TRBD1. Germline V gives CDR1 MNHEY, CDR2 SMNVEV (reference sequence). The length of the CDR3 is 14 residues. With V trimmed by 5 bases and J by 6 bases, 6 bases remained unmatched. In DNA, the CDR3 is TGTGCCAGCAGTCCAATTGACAGGGATGAAAAACTGTTTTTT. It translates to CASSPIDRDEKLFF. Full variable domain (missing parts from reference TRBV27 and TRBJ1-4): EAQVTQNPRYLITVTGKKLTVTCSQNMNHEYMSWYRQDPGLGLRQIYYSMNVEVTDKGDVPEGYKVSRKEKRNFPLILESPSPNQTSLYFCASSPIDRDEKLFFGSGTQLSVL.

CDR3 DNA sequence: TGTGCCAGTAGTGTGTACAGGGCGGACACTGAAGCTTTCTTT. The encoded protein is CASSVYRADTEAFF. The chain recombines TRBV19 with TRBJ1-1; a possible D gene is TRBD1 (6 bases). V was clipped by 5 bases and J by 3 bases, with 13 bases between them. Germline V gives CDR1 LNHDA, CDR2 SQIVND (reference sequence). The CDR3 totals 14 residues.

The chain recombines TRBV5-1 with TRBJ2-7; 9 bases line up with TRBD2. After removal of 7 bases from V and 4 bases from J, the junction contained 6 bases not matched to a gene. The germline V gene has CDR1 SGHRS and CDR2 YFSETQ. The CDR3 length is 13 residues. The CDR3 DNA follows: TGCGCCAGCGCGGGAGGGCCGAGGTACGAGCAGTACTTC. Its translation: CASAGGPRYEQYF.

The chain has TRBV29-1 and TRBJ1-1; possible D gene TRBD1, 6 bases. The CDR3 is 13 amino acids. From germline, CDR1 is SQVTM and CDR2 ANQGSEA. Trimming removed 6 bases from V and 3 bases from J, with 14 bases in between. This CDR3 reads CSVVLDRYTEAFF. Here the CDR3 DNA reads TGCAGCGTGGTCCTCGACAGGTACACTGAAGCTTTCTTT.

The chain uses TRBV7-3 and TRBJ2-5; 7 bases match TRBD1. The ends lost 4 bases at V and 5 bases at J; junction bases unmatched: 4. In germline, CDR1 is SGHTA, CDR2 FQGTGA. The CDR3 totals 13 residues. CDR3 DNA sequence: TGTGCCAGCAGCTCACAGGGGCTGGAGACCCAGTACTTC. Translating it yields CASSSQGLETQYF.

The CDR3 DNA reads TGTGCCAGCAGCTACCCGCGAGAGACCCAGTACTTC. This encodes CASSYPRETQYF. This rearrangement joins TRBV11-2 to TRBJ2-5; D remains unclear. This CDR3 has 12 amino acids. With 4 bases removed from V and 4 bases from J, the gap between germline ends came to 7 bases. In germline, CDR1 is SGHAT, CDR2 FQNNGV.